A selection of T cell receptor beta chains follows, all from one sample in a study of CD8 T cells in Susac syndrome. Each CDR3 protein gets one entry after TCRdb re-called the immunoSEQ multiplex PCR reads with MiXCR. The table records some 140,000 distinct CDR3 sequences, roughly 76% of them present only once. Input material: CD8+ T cells from PBMCs. The receptors come from a human donor with multiple sclerosis. CDR3s include the opening cysteine and the closing phenylalanine or tryptophan. Each record gives: J gene, D gene, clone size, V gene, CDR3 protein, CDR3 DNA. The D gene is left open where the match is weak. Size values are once, few and many counts, or a class for expanded clones, and some rows have none.

>TRBJ2-1|TRBD2|few|TRBV4-1
CASSQVPAGEYNEQFF
TGCGCCAGCAGCCAAGTTCCGGCGGGGGAGTACAATGAGCAGTTCTTC
>TRBJ2-7|.|.|TRBV10-3
CASREEGTYEQYF
TGTGCCTCCAGGGAAGAGGGTACCTACGAGCAGTACTTC
>TRBJ2-7|.|.|TRBV18
CASSPLRAQYYEQYF
TGTGCCAGCTCACCACTAAGGGCACAGTACTACGAGCAGTACTTC
>TRBJ2-5|.|.|TRBV11-2
CASSLNGLRVETQYF
TGTGCCAGCAGCTTAAATGGACTGCGAGTGGAGACCCAGTACTTC
>TRBJ2-2|.|.|TRBV4-1
CASSQDPTGELFF
TGCGCCAGCAGCCAAGATCCGACCGGGGAGCTGTTTTTT
>TRBJ2-1|.|.|TRBV24-1
CATSDAGSGYEQFF
TGTGCCACCAGTGATGCGGGGAGTGGGTATGAGCAGTTCTTC
>TRBJ1-1|.|.|TRBV7-3
CASSLLGNTEAFF
TGTGCCAGCAGCTTACTAGGGAACACTGAAGCTTTCTTT
>TRBJ1-2|.|.|TRBV19
CASSIYAAHTHGYTF
TGTGCCAGTAGTATTTACGCAGCACACACTCATGGCTACACCTTC
>TRBJ2-7|.|.|TRBV2
CASRAFPSYEQYF
TGTGCCAGCAGGGCTTTCCCTTCCTACGAGCAGTACTTC
>TRBJ2-3|.|.|TRBV30
CAWSEGPADTQYF
TGTGCCTGGTCTGAGGGTCCCGCAGATACGCAGTATTTT
>TRBJ2-2|.|.|TRBV6-5
CASSYGVRPGELFF
TGTGCCAGCAGTTACGGTGTCAGGCCCGGGGAGCTGTTTTTT
>TRBJ2-1|.|.|TRBV29-1
CSVVENMEDEQFF
TGCAGCGTTGTTGAGAATATGGAGGATGAGCAGTTCTTC
>TRBJ1-1|.|once|TRBV19
CASSMDGRTEAFF
TGTGCCAGTAGTATGGACGGTAGGACTGAAGCTTTCTTT
>TRBJ2-2|TRBD2|.|TRBV5-6
CASSLYLGGLAETGELFF
TGTGCCAGCAGCTTGTATCTGGGGGGACTAGCGGAGACCGGGGAGCTGTTTTTT
>TRBJ1-1|.|.|TRBV13
CASSLAGITEAFF
TGTGCCAGCAGCTTAGCAGGGATCACTGAAGCTTTCTTT
>TRBJ2-5|.|.|TRBV28
CARSLVRYQETQYF
TGTGCCAGAAGTTTAGTCCGGTACCAAGAGACCCAGTACTTC
>TRBJ2-2|.|.|TRBV4-1
CAAAGTQNTGELFF
TGCGCCGCAGCAGGGACACAGAACACCGGGGAGCTGTTTTTT
>TRBJ1-5|TRBD1|few|TRBV12-3/TRBV12-4
CASSFRGLGNQPQHF
TGTGCCAGCAGTTTCAGGGGGCTCGGGAATCAGCCCCAGCATTTT
>TRBJ1-2|TRBD1|once|TRBV12-3/TRBV12-4
CASSLRDRGGYTF
TGTGCCAGCAGTTTAAGGGACAGGGGTGGCTACACCTTC
>TRBJ1-2|TRBD1|.|TRBV4-3
CASSQDGRGQNGYTF
TGCGCCAGCAGCCAAGACGGCAGGGGGCAGAATGGCTACACCTTC
>TRBJ2-7|.|.|TRBV7-8
CASSFFEFPYEQYF
TGTGCCAGCAGCTTTTTCGAATTTCCCTACGAGCAGTACTTC
>TRBJ2-7|.|once|TRBV12-3/TRBV12-4
CASSPRPRAGYYEQYF
TGTGCCAGCAGTCCGCGCCCCAGGGCCGGTTACTACGAGCAGTACTTC
>TRBJ1-6|.|.|TRBV28
CASSLRGGYNSPLHF
TGTGCCAGCAGTTTAAGAGGGGGTTATAATTCACCCCTCCACTTT
>TRBJ2-2|.|.|TRBV27
CASSLIENTGELFF
TGTGCCAGCAGTTTAATCGAAAACACCGGGGAGCTGTTTTTT
>TRBJ1-4|.|.|TRBV11-2
CASSLSPDPNEKLFF
TGTGCCAGCAGCTTATCGCCAGATCCTAATGAAAAACTGTTTTTT
>TRBJ2-1|TRBD2|.|TRBV11-2
CASSFGLPASGSRVLNEQFF
TGTGCCAGCAGCTTTGGATTGCCGGCTAGCGGGAGTAGAGTACTCAATGAGCAGTTCTTC
>TRBJ2-7|.|.|TRBV4-1
CASSHIPQGYEQYF
TGCGCCAGCAGCCACATCCCACAGGGCTACGAGCAGTACTTC
>TRBJ2-1|TRBD1|.|TRBV11-2
CASSVTGGFGYNEQFF
TGTGCCAGCAGCGTGACAGGGGGGTTTGGCTACAATGAGCAGTTCTTC
>TRBJ2-7|.|.|TRBV4-1
CASSQGLGGAYEQYF
TGCGCCAGCAGCCAAGGACTAGGCGGGGCCTACGAGCAGTACTTC
>TRBJ2-5|TRBD1|.|TRBV19
CASSIGSGTALEETQYF
TGTGCCAGTAGTATAGGGTCTGGGACAGCCTTAGAAGAGACCCAGTACTTC
>TRBJ2-1|.|.|TRBV6-2/TRBV6-3
CASRQLNTGDKQFF
TGTGCCAGCAGACAATTAAATACGGGAGACAAGCAGTTCTTC
>TRBJ1-1|.|once|TRBV11-2
CASSLSGFGAMNTEAFF
TGTGCCAGCAGCTTATCTGGCTTCGGGGCCATGAACACTGAAGCTTTCTTT
>TRBJ1-5|.|.|TRBV12-5
CASGLALQGNQPQHF
TGTGCTAGTGGTTTGGCCCTCCAGGGGAATCAGCCCCAGCATTTT
>TRBJ1-5|.|.|TRBV6-6
CASLMWGERNQPQHF
TGTGCCAGCCTAATGTGGGGGGAACGCAATCAGCCCCAGCATTTT
>TRBJ2-3|TRBD2|.|TRBV2
CASGGLAGARDTQYF
TGTGCCAGCGGGGGACTAGCGGGGGCCAGGGATACGCAGTATTTT
>TRBJ2-1|.|.|TRBV11-3
CASSFLARLEGENEQFF
TGTGCCAGCAGCTTCCTTGCGCGCTTAGAGGGGGAGAATGAGCAGTTCTTC
>TRBJ2-2|.|few|TRBV19
CASSIPSSGSGELFF
TGTGCCAGTAGTATACCCTCCTCCGGGTCCGGGGAGCTGTTTTTT
>TRBJ2-1|TRBD1|.|TRBV5-1
CASSHGQGANNEQFF
TGCGCCAGCAGCCATGGACAGGGGGCCAACAATGAGCAGTTCTTC